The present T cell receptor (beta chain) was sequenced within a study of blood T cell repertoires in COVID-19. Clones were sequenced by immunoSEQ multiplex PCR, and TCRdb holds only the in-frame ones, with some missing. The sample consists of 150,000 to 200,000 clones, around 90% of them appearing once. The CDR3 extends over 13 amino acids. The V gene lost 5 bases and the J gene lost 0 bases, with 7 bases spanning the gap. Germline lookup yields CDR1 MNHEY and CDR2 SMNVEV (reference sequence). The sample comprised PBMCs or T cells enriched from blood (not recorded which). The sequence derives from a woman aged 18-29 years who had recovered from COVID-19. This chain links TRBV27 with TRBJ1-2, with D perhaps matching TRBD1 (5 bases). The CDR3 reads CASSEQANYGYTF. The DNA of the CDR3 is TGTGCCAGCAGTGAACAGGCTAACTATGGCTACACCTTC.